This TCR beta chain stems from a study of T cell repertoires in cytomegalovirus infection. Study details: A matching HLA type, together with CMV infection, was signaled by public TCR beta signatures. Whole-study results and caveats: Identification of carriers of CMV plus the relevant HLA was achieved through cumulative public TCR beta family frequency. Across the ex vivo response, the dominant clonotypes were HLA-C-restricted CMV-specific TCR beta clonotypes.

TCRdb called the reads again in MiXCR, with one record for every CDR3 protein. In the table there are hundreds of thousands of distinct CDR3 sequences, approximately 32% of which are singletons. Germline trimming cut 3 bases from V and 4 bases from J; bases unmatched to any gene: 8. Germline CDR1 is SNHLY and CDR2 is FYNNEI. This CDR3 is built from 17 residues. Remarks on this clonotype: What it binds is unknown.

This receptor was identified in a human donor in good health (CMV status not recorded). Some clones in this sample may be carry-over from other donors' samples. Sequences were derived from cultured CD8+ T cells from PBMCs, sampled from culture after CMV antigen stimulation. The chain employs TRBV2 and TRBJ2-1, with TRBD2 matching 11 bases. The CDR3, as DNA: TGTGCCAGCAGTGATCCTATAGCGGGGGGGGTTTACAATGAGCAGTTCTTC. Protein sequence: CASSDPIAGGVYNEQFF.